A selection of T cell receptor beta chains follows, all from one sample in a study of blood T cell repertoires in COVID-19. TCRdb keeps only in-frame clones here, not all; method: immunoSEQ multiplex PCR. The data contain some 76,000 clones, about nine tenths of them singletons. The sequencing sample was made of peripheral blood. The receptors were sampled from a woman aged 18-35 years with acute or convalescent COVID-19. Each CDR3 is given with its conserved first and last residue. D genes are given only for firm matches. A row's size may be missing; if present it is once, few, many or a size class.

clone_size d_call j_call v_call cdr3_aa cdr3_nt
- TRBD2 TRBJ2-3 TRBV9 CASSVETGGPTDTQYF TGTGCCAGCAGCGTAGAAACGGGAGGGCCCACAGATACGCAGTATTTT
- - TRBJ2-7 TRBV6-1 CASSEGLGGSPIYEQYF TGTGCCAGCAGTGAAGGGTTAGGGGGATCACCCATATACGAGCAGTACTTC
- TRBD1 TRBJ1-6 TRBV6-2/TRBV6-3 CASSTFTVGTENNSPLHF TGTGCCAGCAGTACCTTTACGGTCGGGACAGAGAATAATTCACCCCTCCACTTT
- TRBD2 TRBJ2-7 TRBV3-1/TRBV3-2 CASTGGLAGGYEQYF TGTGCCAGCACCGGCGGACTAGCGGGAGGGTACGAGCAGTACTTC
- TRBD1 TRBJ2-3 TRBV28 CASSRQGFSTDTQYF TGTGCCAGCAGTCGACAGGGGTTTAGCACAGATACGCAGTATTTT
- - TRBJ1-5 TRBV19 CASSWTDQPQHF TGTGCCAGTAGCTGGACAGATCAGCCCCAGCATTTT
- TRBD1 TRBJ2-7 TRBV30 CAWSQGGQVLYEQYF TGTGCCTGGAGCCAAGGGGGACAGGTCCTCTACGAGCAGTACTTC
- TRBD1 TRBJ2-5 TRBV3-1/TRBV3-2 CASSRAGQGVTSETQYF TGTGCCAGCAGCCGGGCGGGACAGGGGGTGACCAGTGAGACCCAGTACTTC
- - TRBJ2-5 TRBV5-6 CASSLASQETQYF TGTGCCAGCAGCTTGGCCAGTCAAGAGACCCAGTACTTC
- - TRBJ1-2 TRBV5-8 CASSHPGGANYGYTF TGTGCCAGCAGCCATCCCGGGGGAGCTAACTATGGCTACACCTTC
once - TRBJ2-7 TRBV25-1 CALGARGLDYEQYF TGTGCCTTGGGGGCCAGGGGCCTAGACTACGAGCAGTACTTC
- TRBD1 TRBJ2-7 TRBV6-1 CASSERETGAYEQYF TGTGCCAGCAGTGAAAGGGAGACAGGGGCCTACGAGCAGTACTTC
- - TRBJ2-7 TRBV19 CASSPQTQSYEQYF TGTGCCAGTAGTCCACAGACGCAATCCTACGAGCAGTACTTC
- - TRBJ2-2 TRBV7-8 CASSPVANTGELFF TGTGCCAGCAGCCCTGTTGCGAACACCGGGGAGCTGTTTTTT
- TRBD1 TRBJ1-6 TRBV30 CAWSARDREISPLHF TGTGCCTGGAGTGCAAGGGACAGGGAGATTTCACCCCTCCACTTT
- TRBD1 TRBJ1-2 TRBV5-4 CASTLLQGPYGYTF TGTGCCAGCACCCTCTTACAGGGGCCGTATGGCTACACCTTC
once TRBD2 TRBJ2-1 TRBV23-1 CASSPGSPLDGGGYKGNEQFF TGCGCCAGCAGCCCAGGAAGTCCCCTGGACGGGGGGGGATATAAAGGGAATGAGCAGTTCTTC
- - TRBJ1-1 TRBV12-3/TRBV12-4 CASSRNHRDLAFF TGTGCCAGCAGTCGTAACCACAGGGATCTGGCTTTCTTT
- TRBD1 TRBJ1-5 TRBV19 CASQGALALSNQPQHF TGTGCCAGCCAGGGGGCCCTAGCCCTTAGCAATCAGCCCCAGCATTTT
once TRBD1 TRBJ1-5 TRBV19 CASSIRGVPPGQGQGQPQHF TGTGCCAGTAGTATAAGGGGAGTTCCACCGGGACAGGGACAGGGTCAGCCCCAGCATTTT
- - TRBJ1-1 TRBV6-2/TRBV6-3 CASSSRARGTEAFF TGTGCCAGCAGTTCAAGGGCGCGGGGCACTGAAGCTTTCTTT
- TRBD1 TRBJ1-1 TRBV27 CASSQRQGLAAEAFF TGTGCCAGCAGTCAGCGACAGGGGTTGGCCGCTGAAGCTTTCTTT
- - TRBJ2-7 TRBV19 CASSETPRYEQYF TGTGCCAGTAGTGAGACTCCCCGCTACGAGCAGTACTTC
- TRBD2 TRBJ2-1 TRBV7-9 CASSLASGRHHEQFF TGTGCCAGCAGCTTAGCTAGCGGGAGGCACCATGAGCAGTTCTTC
- TRBD1 TRBJ1-2 TRBV6-6 CASSRGQAGGYTF TGTGCCAGCAGTAGGGGACAGGCTGGTGGCTACACCTTC
- - TRBJ1-6 TRBV11-2 CASSFSRGNNSPLHF TGTGCCAGCAGCTTCAGCAGGGGTAATAATTCACCCCTCCACTTT
- TRBD2 TRBJ2-2 TRBV2 CASSGPGGGELFF TGTGCCAGCAGTGGGCCGGGAGGCGGGGAGCTGTTTTTT
- TRBD1 TRBJ2-5 TRBV5-1 CASSLTPGQGETQYF TGCGCCAGCAGCTTGACTCCGGGACAGGGAGAGACCCAGTACTTC
- TRBD1 TRBJ2-4 TRBV13 CASSVTGTGGVSAKNIQYF TGTGCCAGCAGCGTAACCGGGACAGGGGGAGTCTCTGCCAAAAACATTCAGTACTTC
- TRBD2 TRBJ2-3 TRBV20-1 CSASALAGGLDTQYF TGCAGTGCTAGTGCTCTAGCGGGGGGTCTAGATACGCAGTATTTT
once - TRBJ1-2 TRBV28 CASRKSSLYYGYTF TGTGCCAGCAGGAAATCCTCACTGTACTATGGCTACACCTTC
- - TRBJ1-4 TRBV5-1 CASSLVLGGSNEKLFF TGCGCCAGCAGCTTGGTTTTAGGAGGGTCTAATGAAAAACTGTTTTTT
- - TRBJ1-2 TRBV21-1 CASSTRRQEHYGYTF TGTGCCAGCAGCACGCGGAGGCAGGAGCACTATGGCTACACCTTC
- - TRBJ1-2 TRBV19 CASSIVADSYGYTF TGTGCCAGTAGTATAGTAGCTGATTCCTATGGCTACACCTTC
- TRBD2 TRBJ2-5 TRBV18 CASSPRLAGVWETQYF TGTGCCAGCTCACCAAGGCTAGCGGGGGTATGGGAGACCCAGTACTTC
once - TRBJ2-3 TRBV20-1 CSASQRKHTDTQYF TGCAGTGCTAGTCAGCGGAAGCACACAGATACGCAGTATTTT
- - TRBJ1-3 TRBV4-1 CASSPDRGSGNTIYF TGCGCCAGCAGCCCAGACAGAGGCTCTGGAAACACCATATATTTT
- - TRBJ1-1 TRBV5-4 CASSLAGISEAFF TGTGCCAGCAGCCTCGCAGGGATATCTGAAGCTTTCTTT
- - TRBJ1-6 TRBV27 CASSKSPAYDSPLHF TGTGCCAGCTCGAAAAGCCCCGCCTATGATTCACCCCTCCACTTT
- - TRBJ2-3 TRBV3-1/TRBV3-2 CASSSTPQGQDTQYF TGTGCCAGCAGCTCAACCCCGCAGGGGCAAGATACGCAGTATTTT
- TRBD1 TRBJ1-5 TRBV28 CASRGTGFYQPQHF TGTGCCAGCAGGGGGACAGGGTTTTATCAGCCCCAGCATTTT
- TRBD2 TRBJ2-7 TRBV27 CASSLRGVSYEQYF TGTGCCAGCAGTTTGCGGGGGGTCTCCTACGAGCAGTACTTC
- TRBD2 TRBJ2-1 TRBV4-3 CASSQDGLAGDNSQFF TGCGCCAGCAGCCAAGATGGACTAGCGGGAGACAACAGTCAGTTCTTC
- TRBD2 TRBJ2-1 TRBV10-2 CASEGGSSYNEQFF TGCGCCAGCGAGGGAGGGAGCTCCTACAATGAGCAGTTCTTC
once - TRBJ1-4 TRBV18 CASSRSGAGEKLFF TGTGCCAGCTCGCGATCAGGGGCGGGTGAAAAACTGTTTTTT